The rows below give T cell receptor beta chains drawn from one sample of a study of blood T cell repertoires in COVID-19. Here immunoSEQ multiplex PCR was the method, and the copy in TCRdb shows in-frame clones only, minus some. The repertoire has more than 45,000 clones, about 88% of them found once; the top ten carry about 29%. Sequenced input: peripheral blood. The source is a human donor in a cohort sampled during active COVID-19. CDR3s include the opening cysteine and the closing phenylalanine or tryptophan. A D gene is named only where the DNA matches it firmly. Size is omitted from some rows. Given values are once, few, many or a class for expanded clones.

V: TRBV25-1
D: NA
size: NA
J: TRBJ2-7
CDR3: CASSELGQQYF
DNA: TGTGCCAGCAGTGAATTGGGGCAGCAGTACTTC

V: TRBV18
D: NA
size: NA
J: TRBJ1-6
CDR3: CASSATENSPLHF
DNA: TGTGCCAGCTCGGCCACAGAAAATTCACCCCTCCACTTT

V: TRBV7-3
D: NA
size: NA
J: TRBJ2-3
CDR3: CASSSNGVTDTQYF
DNA: TGTGCCAGCAGCTCAAACGGGGTGACAGATACGCAGTATTTT

V: TRBV7-2
D: TRBD2
size: NA
J: TRBJ2-1
CDR3: CASSPPAPSGGSEQFF
DNA: TGTGCCAGCAGCCCCCCCGCCCCTAGCGGGGGCTCGGAGCAGTTCTTC

V: TRBV9
D: TRBD2
size: NA
J: TRBJ2-1
CDR3: CASSVASGSLFSYNEQFF
DNA: TGTGCCAGCAGCGTAGCAAGCGGGAGCCTCTTCTCCTACAATGAGCAGTTCTTC

V: TRBV19
D: TRBD2
size: NA
J: TRBJ2-1
CDR3: CASSIVVLAGGVEQFF
DNA: TGTGCCAGTAGTATAGTTGTACTAGCGGGAGGGGTTGAGCAGTTCTTC

V: TRBV5-4
D: TRBD2
size: NA
J: TRBJ2-5
CDR3: CASSIGLAGGETQYF
DNA: TGTGCCAGCAGCATAGGACTAGCGGGAGGAGAGACCCAGTACTTC

V: TRBV19
D: NA
size: once
J: TRBJ2-5
CDR3: CASSMNGIGETQYF
DNA: TGTGCCAGTAGTATGAACGGGATCGGAGAGACCCAGTACTTC

V: TRBV11-3
D: NA
size: once
J: TRBJ2-2
CDR3: CASSLTGLVAGELFF
DNA: TGTGCCAGCAGCTTAACAGGGCTGGTAGCCGGGGAGCTGTTTTTT

V: TRBV30
D: NA
size: NA
J: TRBJ2-5
CDR3: CAWSPRGLQETQYF
DNA: TGTGCCTGGAGTCCTCGGGGTCTGCAGGAGACCCAGTACTTC

V: TRBV12-5
D: TRBD2
size: NA
J: TRBJ2-5
CDR3: CASGTYKREGPETQYF
DNA: TGTGCTAGTGGAACCTACAAGCGGGAGGGCCCAGAGACCCAGTACTTC

V: TRBV3-1/TRBV3-2
D: NA
size: NA
J: TRBJ1-5
CDR3: CASSQGGSTWNQPQHF
DNA: TGTGCCAGCAGCCAAGGAGGTAGCACATGGAATCAGCCCCAGCATTTT

V: TRBV2
D: TRBD1
size: NA
J: TRBJ2-3
CDR3: CASSDPGTASTDTQYF
DNA: TGTGCCAGCAGCGATCCCGGGACAGCTAGCACAGATACGCAGTATTTT

V: TRBV24-1
D: TRBD2
size: NA
J: TRBJ2-1
CDR3: CATSAGTSGKDEQFF
DNA: TGTGCCACCAGTGCCGGGACTAGCGGGAAGGATGAGCAGTTCTTC

V: TRBV11-3
D: NA
size: once
J: TRBJ2-1
CDR3: CASSLLAVTYNEQFF
DNA: TGTGCCAGCAGCTTATTAGCGGTGACCTACAATGAGCAGTTCTTC

V: TRBV19
D: NA
size: NA
J: TRBJ2-1
CDR3: CASSMGHHEQFF
DNA: TGTGCCAGTAGTATGGGACATCATGAGCAGTTCTTC

V: TRBV28
D: TRBD1
size: NA
J: TRBJ2-7
CDR3: CASEGRDRGSYEQYF
DNA: TGTGCCAGCGAAGGCCGGGACAGGGGCTCCTACGAGCAGTACTTC

V: TRBV18
D: TRBD2
size: NA
J: TRBJ2-3
CDR3: CASSSRTSGSLGTDTQYF
DNA: TGTGCCAGCTCATCCAGGACTAGCGGGAGCCTCGGCACAGATACGCAGTATTTT

V: TRBV9
D: NA
size: NA
J: TRBJ2-1
CDR3: CASSVRTTPYNEQFF
DNA: TGTGCCAGCAGCGTCCGGACTACCCCCTACAATGAGCAGTTCTTC

V: TRBV21-1
D: NA
size: once
J: TRBJ1-1
CDR3: CASSLAKGEAFF
DNA: TGTGCCAGCAGCTTAGCAAAGGGGGAAGCTTTCTTT

V: TRBV19
D: NA
size: NA
J: TRBJ1-2
CDR3: CASTPMGGVNGYTF
DNA: TGTGCCAGTACCCCGATGGGGGGGGTGAATGGCTACACCTTC

V: TRBV4-1
D: NA
size: many
J: TRBJ2-1
CDR3: CASSQVLRERYNEQFF
DNA: TGCGCCAGCAGCCAAGTCCTACGGGAGAGGTACAATGAGCAGTTCTTC

V: TRBV10-2
D: NA
size: NA
J: TRBJ2-1
CDR3: CASSTRGIANEQFF
DNA: TGCGCCAGCTCCACTCGAGGGATAGCAAATGAGCAGTTCTTC

V: TRBV7-3
D: TRBD2
size: NA
J: TRBJ2-3
CDR3: CASSIAGYTDTQYF
DNA: TGTGCCAGCAGCATAGCGGGGTACACAGATACGCAGTATTTT

V: TRBV28
D: NA
size: NA
J: TRBJ2-3
CDR3: CASRAGGTDTQYF
DNA: TGTGCCAGCAGGGCAGGGGGCACAGATACGCAGTATTTT

V: TRBV15
D: NA
size: NA
J: TRBJ1-2
CDR3: CATGAAGGAGYTF
DNA: TGTGCCACCGGAGCAGCCGGGGGAGCTGGCTACACCTTC